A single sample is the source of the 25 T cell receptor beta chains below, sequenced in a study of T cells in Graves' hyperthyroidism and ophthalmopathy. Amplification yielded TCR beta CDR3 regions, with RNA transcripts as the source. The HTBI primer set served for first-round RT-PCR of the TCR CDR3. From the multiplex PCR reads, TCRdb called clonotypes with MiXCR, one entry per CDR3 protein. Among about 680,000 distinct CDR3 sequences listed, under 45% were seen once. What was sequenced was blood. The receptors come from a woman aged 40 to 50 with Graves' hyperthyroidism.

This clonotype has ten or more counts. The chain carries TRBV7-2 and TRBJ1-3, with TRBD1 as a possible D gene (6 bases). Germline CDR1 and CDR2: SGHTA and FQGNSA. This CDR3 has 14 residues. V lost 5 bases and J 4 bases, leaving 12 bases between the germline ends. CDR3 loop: CASSRGRGGNTIYF. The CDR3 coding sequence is TGTGCCAGCAGCCGAGGCAGGGGAGGAAACACCATATATTTT.

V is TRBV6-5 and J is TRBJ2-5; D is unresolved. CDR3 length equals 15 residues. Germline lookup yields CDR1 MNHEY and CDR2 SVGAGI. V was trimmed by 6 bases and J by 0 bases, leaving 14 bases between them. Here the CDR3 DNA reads TGTGCCAGCAGGGAACTATCTCAAGACCAAGAGACCCAGTACTTC. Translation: CASRELSQDQETQYF.

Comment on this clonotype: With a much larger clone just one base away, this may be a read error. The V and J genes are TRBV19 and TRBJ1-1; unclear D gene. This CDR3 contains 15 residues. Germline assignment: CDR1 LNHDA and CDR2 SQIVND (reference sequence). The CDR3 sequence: CASSPSAAADTEALF. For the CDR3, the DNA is TGTGCCAGTTCGCCCTCCGCCGCAGCTGACACTGAAGCTCTCTTT.

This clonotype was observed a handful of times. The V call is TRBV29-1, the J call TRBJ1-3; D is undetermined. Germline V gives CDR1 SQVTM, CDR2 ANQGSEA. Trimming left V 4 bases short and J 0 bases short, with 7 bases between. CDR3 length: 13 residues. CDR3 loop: CSVVMGSGNTIYF. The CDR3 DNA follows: TGCAGCGTTGTTATGGGCTCTGGAAACACCATATATTTT.

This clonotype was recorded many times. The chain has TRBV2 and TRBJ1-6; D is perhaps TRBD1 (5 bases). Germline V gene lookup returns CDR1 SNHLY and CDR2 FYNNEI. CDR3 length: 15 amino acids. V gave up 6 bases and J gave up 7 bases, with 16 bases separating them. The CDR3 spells CASRIVRAENSPLHF. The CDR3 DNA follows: TGTGCCAGCAGGATCGTCAGGGCCGAGAATTCACCCCTCCACTTT.

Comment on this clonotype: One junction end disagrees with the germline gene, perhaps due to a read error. The DNA for the CDR3 is TGTGCCAGCAGCTCCTTAATAACGGCAGGGCGCTACTACGAGCAGTACTTC. Its translation: CASSSLITAGRYYEQYF. The rearrangement uses TRBV5-1 and TRBJ2-7, with D perhaps matching TRBD1 (5 bases). CDR3 length: 17 residues. Germline CDR1 and CDR2: SGHRS and YFSETQ.

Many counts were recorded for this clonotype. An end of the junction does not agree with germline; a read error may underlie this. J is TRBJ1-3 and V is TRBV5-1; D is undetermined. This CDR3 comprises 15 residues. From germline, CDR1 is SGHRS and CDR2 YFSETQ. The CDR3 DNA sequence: TGTGCCAGCAGCTTAGCGGTTAGCTCTGGAAACACCATATATTTT. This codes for CASSLAVSSGNTIYF.

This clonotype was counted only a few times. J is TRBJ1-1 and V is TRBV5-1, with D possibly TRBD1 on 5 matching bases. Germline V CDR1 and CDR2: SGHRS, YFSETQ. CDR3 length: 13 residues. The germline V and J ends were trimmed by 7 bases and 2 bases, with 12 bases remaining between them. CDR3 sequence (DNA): TGCGCCAGCCACCGGGACTTCAACACTGAAGCTTTCTTT. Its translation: CASHRDFNTEAFF.

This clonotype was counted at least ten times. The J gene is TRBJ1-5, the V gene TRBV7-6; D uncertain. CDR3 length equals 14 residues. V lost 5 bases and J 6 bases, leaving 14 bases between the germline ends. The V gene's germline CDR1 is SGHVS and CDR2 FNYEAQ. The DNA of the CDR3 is TGTGCCAGCAGCCCTACGGCCGAGGGTCAGCCCCAGCATTTT. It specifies CASSPTAEGQPQHF.

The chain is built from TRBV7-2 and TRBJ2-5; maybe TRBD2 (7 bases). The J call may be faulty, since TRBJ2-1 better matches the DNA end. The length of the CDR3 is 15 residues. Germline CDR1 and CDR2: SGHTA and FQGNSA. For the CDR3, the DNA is TGTGCCAGCAGCCCAATTCGGGGGGCCGGGAATGAGCAGTTCTTC. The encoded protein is CASSPIRGAGNEQFF.

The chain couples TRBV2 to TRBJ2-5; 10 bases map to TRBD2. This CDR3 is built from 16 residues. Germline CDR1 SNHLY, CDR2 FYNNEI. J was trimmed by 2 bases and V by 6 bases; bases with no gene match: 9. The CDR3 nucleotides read TGTGCCAGCAGGGCCCTAGCGGGAGTAAGTCAAGAGACCCAGTACTTC. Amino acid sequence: CASRALAGVSQETQYF.

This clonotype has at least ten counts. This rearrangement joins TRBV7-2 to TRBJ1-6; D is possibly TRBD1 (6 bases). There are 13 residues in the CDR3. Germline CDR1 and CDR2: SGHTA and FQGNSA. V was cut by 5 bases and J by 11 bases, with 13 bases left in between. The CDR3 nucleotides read TGTGCCAGCAGCCCCCCGGGGGGCGCACCCCTCCACTTT. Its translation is CASSPPGGAPLHF. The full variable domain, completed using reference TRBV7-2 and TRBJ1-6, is GAGVSQSPSNKVTEKGKDVELRCDPISGHTALYWYRQSLGQGLEFLIYFQGNSAPDKSGLPSDRFSAERTGGSVSTLTIQRTQQEDSAVYLCASSPPGGAPLHFGNGTRLTVT.

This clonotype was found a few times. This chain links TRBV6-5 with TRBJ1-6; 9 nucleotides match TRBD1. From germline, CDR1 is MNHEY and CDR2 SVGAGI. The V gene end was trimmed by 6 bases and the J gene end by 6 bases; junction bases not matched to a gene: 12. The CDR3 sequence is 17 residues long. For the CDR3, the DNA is TGTGCCAGCAGAACCGAAGGGACAGGGATCTCTAATTCACCCCTCCACTTT. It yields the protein CASRTEGTGISNSPLHF.

CDR3 nucleotides: TGCAGTGCTATGGGCCTAGCGAAGACCCAGTACTTC. Amino acids: CSAMGLAKTQYF. The chain uses TRBV20-1 and TRBJ2-5; tentatively, D is TRBD2 (6 bases). Germline CDR1 is DFQATT and CDR2 is SNEGSKA (reference sequence). Deletions cut 4 bases from V and 6 bases from J, with 12 bases between. This CDR3 comprises 12 residues.

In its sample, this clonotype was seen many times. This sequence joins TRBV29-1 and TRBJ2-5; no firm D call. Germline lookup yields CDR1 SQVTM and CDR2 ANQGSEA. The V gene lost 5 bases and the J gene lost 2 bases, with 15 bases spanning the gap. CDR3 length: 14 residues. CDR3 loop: CSVTPPTPQETQYF. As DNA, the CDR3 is TGCAGCGTTACCCCCCCGACACCGCAAGAGACCCAGTACTTC.

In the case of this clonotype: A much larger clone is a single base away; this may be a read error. The CDR3 spells CSATLSGNTIYF. Written as DNA, the CDR3 is TGCAGCGCCACCCTCTCTGGAAACACCATATATTTT. The genes are TRBV29-1 and TRBJ1-3; D ambiguous. Looked up from germline, CDR1 is SQVTM and CDR2 is ANQGSEA. The CDR3 is 12 amino acids. Trimming took off 7 bases at V and 0 bases at J, with 7 bases between the two ends.

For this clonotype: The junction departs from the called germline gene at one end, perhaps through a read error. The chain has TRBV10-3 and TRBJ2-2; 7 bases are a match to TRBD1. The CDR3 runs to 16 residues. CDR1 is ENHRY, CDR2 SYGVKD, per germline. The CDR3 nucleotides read TGTGCCAGCAGTTACGAGGGGGCCTTGAACACCGGGGAGCTGTTTTTT. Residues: CASSYEGALNTGELFF.

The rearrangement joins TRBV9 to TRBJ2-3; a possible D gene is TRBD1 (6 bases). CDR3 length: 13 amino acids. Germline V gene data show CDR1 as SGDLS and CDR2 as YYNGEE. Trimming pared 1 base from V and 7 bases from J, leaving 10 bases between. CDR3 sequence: CASSVSGEHTQYF. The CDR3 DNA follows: TGTGCCAGCAGCGTATCAGGGGAACATACGCAGTATTTT.

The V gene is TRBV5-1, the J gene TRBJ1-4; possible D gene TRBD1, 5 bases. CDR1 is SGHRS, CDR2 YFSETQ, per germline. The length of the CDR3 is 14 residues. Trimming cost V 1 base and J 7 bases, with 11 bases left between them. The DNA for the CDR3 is TGCGCCAGCAGCTTGAGCGGCAGGGCTGAAAAACTGTTTTTT. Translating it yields CASSLSGRAEKLFF.

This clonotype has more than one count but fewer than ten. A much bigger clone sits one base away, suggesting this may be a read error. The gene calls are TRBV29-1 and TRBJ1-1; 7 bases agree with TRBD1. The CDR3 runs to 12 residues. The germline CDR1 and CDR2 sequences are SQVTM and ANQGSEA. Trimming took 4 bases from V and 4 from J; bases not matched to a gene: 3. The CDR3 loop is CSVVQGTTEAFF. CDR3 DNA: TGCAGCGTTGTACAGGGGACCACTGAAGCTTTCTTT. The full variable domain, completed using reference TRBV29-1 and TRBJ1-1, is SAVISQKPSRDICQRGTSLTIQCQVDSQVTMMFWYRQQPGQSLTLIATANQGSEATYESGFVIDKFPISRPNLTFSTLTVSNMSPEDSSIYLCSVVQGTTEAFFGQGTRLTVV.

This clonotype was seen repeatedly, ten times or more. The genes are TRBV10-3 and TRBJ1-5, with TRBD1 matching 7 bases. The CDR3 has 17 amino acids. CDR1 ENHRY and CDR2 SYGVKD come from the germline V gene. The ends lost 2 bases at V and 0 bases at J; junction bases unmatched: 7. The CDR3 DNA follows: TGTGCCATCAGTGAGGAGCTAACAGGGGCTAGCAATCAGCCCCAGCATTTT. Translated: CAISEELTGASNQPQHF.

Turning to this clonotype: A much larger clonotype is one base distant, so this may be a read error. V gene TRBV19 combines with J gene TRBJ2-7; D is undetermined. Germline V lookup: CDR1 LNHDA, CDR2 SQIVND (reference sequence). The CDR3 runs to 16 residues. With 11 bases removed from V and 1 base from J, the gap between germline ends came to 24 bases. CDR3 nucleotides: TGTGCCGGTACCCAAAGTGGCCGACGAGATTCCTACGAGCAGTACTTC. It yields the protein CAGTQSGRRDSYEQYF.

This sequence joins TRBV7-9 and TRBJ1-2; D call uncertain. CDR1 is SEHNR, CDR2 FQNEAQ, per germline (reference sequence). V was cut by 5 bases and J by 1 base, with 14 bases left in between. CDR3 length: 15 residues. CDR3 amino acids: CASSANQILNYGYTF. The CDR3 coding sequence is TGTGCCAGCAGCGCGAACCAGATACTTAACTATGGCTACACCTTC.

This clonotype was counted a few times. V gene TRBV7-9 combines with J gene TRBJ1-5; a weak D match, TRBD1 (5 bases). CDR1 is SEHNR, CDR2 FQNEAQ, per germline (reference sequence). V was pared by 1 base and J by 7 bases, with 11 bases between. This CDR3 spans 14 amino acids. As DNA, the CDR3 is TGTGCCAGCAGCTTAGGCGGGGCTTACCAGCCCCAGCATTTT. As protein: CASSLGGAYQPQHF.

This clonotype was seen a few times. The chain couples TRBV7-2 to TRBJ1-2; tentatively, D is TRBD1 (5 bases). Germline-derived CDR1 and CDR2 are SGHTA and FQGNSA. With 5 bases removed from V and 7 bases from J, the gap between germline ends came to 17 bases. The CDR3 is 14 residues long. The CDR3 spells CASSHINQGGGYTF. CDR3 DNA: TGTGCCAGCAGCCACATAAATCAGGGCGGTGGCTACACCTTC.